The present T cell receptor (beta chain) was sequenced within a study of cytomegalovirus exposure and HLA in healthy donors. The study, taken as a whole, reports: The authors later found most CMV-associated TCR beta chains appeared HLA-restricted.

Despite likely unrecorded immune exposures, the donors were nominally healthy at the time of sampling. Concerning this clone itself: Its antigen is as yet unknown.

Germline V gives CDR1 SGHRS, CDR2 YFSETQ. V was clipped by 2 bases and J by 3 bases; unmatched bases: 7. This CDR3 contains 15 residues. Both 60 Vbeta primers and 13 Jbeta primers went into the PCR. Only in-frame clones appear in the TCRdb table, and some are missing; sequencing was by immunoSEQ multiplex PCR. The table lists roughly 190,000 clones. This chain connects TRBV5-1 to TRBJ2-7, with 8 positions matching TRBD1. The receptor was isolated from a young man in good health and CMV-seronegative. The sample consisted of PBMCs. CDR3 loop: CASSFSTGTGYEQYF. In DNA form, the CDR3 reads TGCGCCAGCAGCTTTTCCACCGGGACAGGCTACGAGCAGTACTTC.